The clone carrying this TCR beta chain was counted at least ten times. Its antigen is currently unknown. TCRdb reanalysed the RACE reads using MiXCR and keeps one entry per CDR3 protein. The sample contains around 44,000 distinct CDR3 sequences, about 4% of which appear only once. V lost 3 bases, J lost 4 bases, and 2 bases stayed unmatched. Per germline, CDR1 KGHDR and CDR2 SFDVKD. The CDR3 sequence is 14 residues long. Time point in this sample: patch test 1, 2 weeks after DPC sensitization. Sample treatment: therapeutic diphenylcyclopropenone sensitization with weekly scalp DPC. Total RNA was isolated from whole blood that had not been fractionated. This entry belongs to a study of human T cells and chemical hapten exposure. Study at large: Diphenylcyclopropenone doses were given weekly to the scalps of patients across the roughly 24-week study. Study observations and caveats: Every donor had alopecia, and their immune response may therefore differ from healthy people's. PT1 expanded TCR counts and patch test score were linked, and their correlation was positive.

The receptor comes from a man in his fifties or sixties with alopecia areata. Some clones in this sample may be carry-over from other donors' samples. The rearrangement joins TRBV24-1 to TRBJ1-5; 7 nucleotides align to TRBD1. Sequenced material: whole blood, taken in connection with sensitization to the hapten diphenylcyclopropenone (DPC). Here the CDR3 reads CATSDPGQNQPQHF. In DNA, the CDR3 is TGTGCCACCAGTGATCCGGGACAGAATCAGCCCCAGCATTTT.